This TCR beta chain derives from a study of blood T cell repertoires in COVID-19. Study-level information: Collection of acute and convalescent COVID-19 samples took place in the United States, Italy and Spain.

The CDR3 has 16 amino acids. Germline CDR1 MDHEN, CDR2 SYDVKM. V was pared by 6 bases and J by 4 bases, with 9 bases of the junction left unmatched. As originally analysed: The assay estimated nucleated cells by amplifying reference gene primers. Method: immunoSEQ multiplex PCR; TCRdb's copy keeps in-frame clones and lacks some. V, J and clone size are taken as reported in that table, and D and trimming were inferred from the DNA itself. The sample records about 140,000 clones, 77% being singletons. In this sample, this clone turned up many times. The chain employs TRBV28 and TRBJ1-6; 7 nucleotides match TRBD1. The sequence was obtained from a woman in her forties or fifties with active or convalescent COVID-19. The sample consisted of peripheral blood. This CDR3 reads CASSSMTGPYNSPLHF. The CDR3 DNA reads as TGTGCCAGCAGCTCCATGACAGGGCCGTATAATTCACCCCTCCACTTT.